The T cell receptor (beta chain) under discussion was sequenced for a study of blood T cells in healthy people across ages. With 4 bases removed from V and 8 bases from J, the gap between germline ends came to 6 bases. CDR3 length: 11 amino acids. The germline gives CDR1 MNHNY, CDR2 SVGAGI (reference sequence). The use of a sample-barcoded 5' primer and a J-beta primer mix characterized a second PCR of about 6 to 12 cycles. Every sample returned 2.5 million or more CDR3-containing paired-end reads. Using its own MiXCR run on the 5' RACE reads, TCRdb lists one record per CDR3 protein. The sample contains approximately 1.5 million distinct CDR3 sequences, approximately 39% of which appear only once. Researchers collected approximately 9.9 milliliters of peripheral blood from every single donor. Findings and limits, study-wide: Comparison with aged donors showed that long-lived donors had more naive CD4+ cells and higher diversity.

This clonotype was seen a few times. Its matching antigen is unknown. V and J are TRBV6-6 and TRBJ2-1; unclear D gene. The sequenced material came from blood. The origin of this receptor is a woman aged 18-29 years in good health. Here the CDR3 reads CASSSTYEQFF. The CDR3, as DNA: TGTGCCAGCAGTTCTACCTATGAGCAGTTCTTC.